Sequencing of this T cell receptor (beta chain) was carried out in a study of blood T cell repertoires in COVID-19. Overall study context: Collection of acute and convalescent COVID-19 samples took place in the United States, Italy and Spain. PBMCs, B-cell-depleted T cells, or T cells were the source of the cDNA or gDNA that made up the material.

Using immunoSEQ multiplex PCR, the repertoire was profiled, and TCRdb retains in-frame clones only, with some absent. The table includes tens of thousands of clones, roughly 87% detected once. Trimming cost V 5 bases and J 4 bases, with 17 bases left between them. CDR3 length: 15 amino acids. CDR1 and CDR2 (germline): SGHNT, YENEEA. V and J are TRBV11-3 and TRBJ2-5, with D possibly matching TRBD2 (7 bases). The sequence came from a woman aged 45 to 65 with active COVID-19. Sequencing was carried out using peripheral blood. CDR3 protein: CASSLGGAQGETQYF. CDR3 coding DNA: TGTGCCAGCAGCCTGGGGGGGGCGCAGGGAGAGACCCAGTACTTC.